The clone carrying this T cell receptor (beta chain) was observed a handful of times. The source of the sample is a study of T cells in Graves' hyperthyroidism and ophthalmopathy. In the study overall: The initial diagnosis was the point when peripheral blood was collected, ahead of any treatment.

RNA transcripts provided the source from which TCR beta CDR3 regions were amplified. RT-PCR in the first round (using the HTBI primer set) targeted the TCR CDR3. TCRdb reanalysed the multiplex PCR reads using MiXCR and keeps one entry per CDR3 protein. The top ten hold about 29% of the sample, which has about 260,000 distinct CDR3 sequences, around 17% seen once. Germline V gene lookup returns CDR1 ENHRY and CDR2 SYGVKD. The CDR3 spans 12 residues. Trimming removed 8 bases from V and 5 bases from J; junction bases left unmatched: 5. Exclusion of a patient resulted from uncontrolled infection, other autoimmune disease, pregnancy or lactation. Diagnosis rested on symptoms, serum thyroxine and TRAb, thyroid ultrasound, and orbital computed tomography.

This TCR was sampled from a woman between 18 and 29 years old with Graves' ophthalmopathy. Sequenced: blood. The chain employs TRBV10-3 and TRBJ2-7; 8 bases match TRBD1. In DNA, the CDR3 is TGTGCCATCGGGCAGGGGGCGAACGAGCAGTACTTC. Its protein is CAIGQGANEQYF.